This T cell receptor beta chain came from a study of blood T cell repertoires in COVID-19. Study-wide context: Sites across the United States, Italy and Spain contributed samples from acute and convalescent COVID-19.

Clones were sequenced by immunoSEQ multiplex PCR, and TCRdb holds only the in-frame ones, with some missing. The top ten clones hold under 8% of a sample with 55,000 to 75,000 clones, more than 85% of them seen once. The ends were cut back, 7 bases at V and 3 bases at J, with 20 bases in the middle. Germline V gene sequence: CDR1 SGHVS, CDR2 FNYEAQ. The length of the CDR3 is 16 residues. This clone was found once. This receptor was identified in a human donor with active COVID-19. The donor label of this sample is uncertain. This chain uses TRBV7-6 with TRBJ2-3, with a possible D match to TRBD2 (6 bases). Sample: peripheral blood. The CDR3 nucleotides read TGTGCCAGCAACACCTGGGACTCCCGGACGACAGATACGCAGTATTTT. As protein: CASNTWDSRTTDTQYF.